These T cell receptor beta chains were read from a single sample in a study of cytomegalovirus exposure and HLA in healthy donors. The data were produced by immunoSEQ multiplex PCR, yet TCRdb's version contains in-frame clones alone and is incomplete. The sample has approximately 210,000 clones; approximately 80% are singletons. Sequencing input: PBMCs. These receptors came from a woman in her 40s in good health and CMV-seronegative. The CDR3 runs from the conserved cysteine through the conserved F or W. D genes are given only for firm matches. Clone sizes are given selectively: once, few, many, or a class where the clone is expanded.

J gene	clone size	D gene	V gene	CDR3 DNA	CDR3 protein
TRBJ1-2	-	-	TRBV19	TGTGCCAGTAAGGGGTCTGGCTACACCTTC	CASKGSGYTF
TRBJ1-1	-	TRBD1	TRBV7-8	TGTGCCAGCAGCCACCCACCCGGGACAGGAGTCACTGAAGCTTTCTTT	CASSHPPGTGVTEAFF
TRBJ2-1	once	TRBD2	TRBV4-2	TGTGCCAGCAGCCCCGGACTAGCGGGAGCCGTGCAGTTCTTC	CASSPGLAGAVQFF
TRBJ1-2	-	-	TRBV25-1	TGTGCCAGCAGTGAACCTTCCCGACTTACCGGCTACACCTTC	CASSEPSRLTGYTF
TRBJ2-5	-	-	TRBV4-1	TGCGCCAGCAGCCGATCCTGGGACTACCAAGAGACCCAGTACTTC	CASSRSWDYQETQYF
TRBJ1-1	-	-	TRBV5-5	TGTGCCAGCAACGATTACGGTACGAACACTGAAGCTTTCTTT	CASNDYGTNTEAFF
TRBJ2-5	-	TRBD1	TRBV7-7	TGTGCTAGCAGCCCTGGACAGGGGGCCGCTCAGGAGACCCAGTACTTC	CASSPGQGAAQETQYF
TRBJ2-2	-	-	TRBV7-3	TGTGCCAGCAGCCCCGCGAGCACCGGGGAGCTGTTTTTT	CASSPASTGELFF
TRBJ2-3	-	TRBD2	TRBV19	TGTGCCAGTAGTATAGATCCTAGCGGGAGTTTGAGTGGCACAGATACGCAGTATTTT	CASSIDPSGSLSGTDTQYF
TRBJ2-1	-	TRBD2	TRBV7-9	TGTGCCAGCAGCCTCGGACTAGTAACCCACGAGCAGTTCTTC	CASSLGLVTHEQFF
TRBJ2-3	once	TRBD2	TRBV7-3	TGTGCCAGCAGCTTGACTAGCGGCAGCACAGATACGCAGTATTTT	CASSLTSGSTDTQYF
TRBJ2-1	few	TRBD2	TRBV9	TGTGCCAGCAGCGTAGTACTAGCGGGAGGCACCAATGAGCAGTTCTTC	CASSVVLAGGTNEQFF
TRBJ1-5	-	TRBD1	TRBV4-1	TGCGCCAGCAGCCAAGAGGCAGGGGGCAGACAGCCCCAGCATTTT	CASSQEAGGRQPQHF
TRBJ1-4	few	-	TRBV7-9	TGTGCCAGCAGCTTAGACAGCGGGGAAAAACTGTTTTTT	CASSLDSGEKLFF
TRBJ1-4	-	TRBD1	TRBV4-3	TGCGCCAGCAGCCAAGAAAAGACAGGGGTTGAAAAACTGCTTTTT	CASSQEKTGVEKLLF
TRBJ1-6	-	-	TRBV27	TGTGCCAGCAGTTCCCCTCGCTCCTATAATTCACCCCTCCACTTT	CASSSPRSYNSPLHF
TRBJ2-1	few	-	TRBV12-5	TGTGCTAGTGGCCCTTACTACAATGAGCAGTTCTTC	CASGPYYNEQFF
TRBJ1-2	-	-	TRBV25-1	TGTGCCAGCAGTGAATTGGGGGGGGCAGGGAATAACTATGGCTACACCTTC	CASSELGGAGNNYGYTF
TRBJ2-7	-	TRBD1	TRBV6-5	TGTGCCAGCAGAGACAGGGTCACAAGCTCCTACGAGCAGTACTTC	CASRDRVTSSYEQYF
TRBJ2-1	once	-	TRBV7-2	TGTGCCAGCAGCTTAGCGATCGGGAGTGGATACAATGAGCAGTTCTTC	CASSLAIGSGYNEQFF
TRBJ1-2	-	-	TRBV30	TGTGCCTGGAGTGGACAATCGGGAGGCGGCTACACCTTC	CAWSGQSGGGYTF
TRBJ1-1	-	-	TRBV21-1	TGTGCCAGCAGCAAAGGGGATTCGGGGATTAGGGTACTGAACACTGAAGCTTTCTTT	CASSKGDSGIRVLNTEAFF
TRBJ1-2	once	TRBD1	TRBV28	TGTGCCAGCAGTGCTAACAGGGGGCGATATGGCTACACCTTC	CASSANRGRYGYTF
TRBJ1-3	-	-	TRBV11-2	TGTGCCAGCAGCGCAAACCCAGGGGATTCGGGAAACACCATATATTTT	CASSANPGDSGNTIYF
TRBJ2-3	-	TRBD2	TRBV27	TGTGCCAGCAGTTTGTGGGGGACTAACACAGATACGCAGTATTTT	CASSLWGTNTDTQYF
TRBJ2-1	-	-	TRBV27	TGTGCCAGCAGTTTATCTCCGTACAGCTCCTACAATGAGCAGTTCTTC	CASSLSPYSSYNEQFF
TRBJ2-5	few	-	TRBV7-9	TGTGCCAGCAGCTTAGGAAGTAGCGGACAAGAGACCCAGTACTTC	CASSLGSSGQETQYF
TRBJ2-7	-	-	TRBV4-1	TGCGCCAGCAGCCAAGATTCAGTCGTCCTGACTTACGAGCAGTACTTC	CASSQDSVVLTYEQYF
TRBJ2-1	-	-	TRBV7-6	TGTGCCAGCAGCTTAGGCCCGATGCTAGCCAGCAATGAGCAGTTCTTC	CASSLGPMLASNEQFF
TRBJ2-1	-	-	TRBV13	TGTGCCAGCAGCTTCCGTCCTCCCTACAATGAGCAGTTCTTC	CASSFRPPYNEQFF
TRBJ2-5	-	TRBD2	TRBV11-3	TGTGCCAGCAGCTTCTATAGCGGGAGGCAGGAGACCCAGTACTTC	CASSFYSGRQETQYF
TRBJ2-5	-	-	TRBV5-6	TGTGCCAGCAGCTTGTATCCCCAAGAGACCCAGTACTTC	CASSLYPQETQYF
TRBJ2-1	-	TRBD2	TRBV11-2	TGTGCCAGCAGCTTAGAGGCTAGCGGGAGGGCAGGTGAGCAGTTCTTC	CASSLEASGRAGEQFF
TRBJ2-1	-	TRBD1	TRBV9	TGTGCCAGCAGCGGCGGACAGGGTCCCCACAATGAGCAGTTCTTC	CASSGGQGPHNEQFF
TRBJ2-2	-	TRBD2	TRBV19	TGTGCCAGTAGTCCGACTAGCGGGAGGGTGAACACCGGGGAGCTGTTTTTT	CASSPTSGRVNTGELFF
TRBJ2-1	few	-	TRBV6-5	TGTGCCAGCAGCCCAAGCGGTCCCCTCAGTGGTGAGCAGTTCTTC	CASSPSGPLSGEQFF
TRBJ1-3	-	-	TRBV6-1	TGTGCCAGCAGTGAACCCCCAGAGTGGCCAGGCTCCGCTGGAAACACCATATATTTT	CASSEPPEWPGSAGNTIYF
TRBJ1-6	once	-	TRBV5-4	TGTGCCAGCAGCCGATCGGCGCAGGGTGGTTCACCCCTCCACTTT	CASSRSAQGGSPLHF
TRBJ2-5	few	-	TRBV7-2	TGTGCCAGCAGCTTAGATCGGGGAGCAGAGACCCAGTACTTC	CASSLDRGAETQYF
TRBJ2-7	-	-	TRBV6-1	TGTGCCAGCACGGAGGAGACTAACCGTTACGAGCAGTACTTC	CASTEETNRYEQYF
TRBJ2-5	-	-	TRBV12-5	TGTGCTAGTGGTCCAGGACTGCGATTGGCCCAGTACTTC	CASGPGLRLAQYF
TRBJ2-1	-	TRBD1	TRBV5-1	TGCGCCAGCAGCTTGCCGGGACAGGGAAGGGGTGAGCAGTTCTTC	CASSLPGQGRGEQFF
TRBJ2-1	-	TRBD2	TRBV7-9	TGTGCCAGCAGGACGACTAGCGGGAGTATCAATGAGCAGTTCTTC	CASRTTSGSINEQFF
TRBJ1-2	-	-	TRBV7-2	TGTGCCAGCAGCTCAGGGATGGGCTATGGCTACACCTTC	CASSSGMGYGYTF
TRBJ2-1	-	TRBD2	TRBV30	TGTGCCTGGAGTATAGCGGGAACGGTCGACTACAATGAGCAGTTCTTC	CAWSIAGTVDYNEQFF
TRBJ2-1	-	-	TRBV9	TGTGCCAGCAGCGTAGGACTAGGCGGTTACAATGAGCAGTTCTTC	CASSVGLGGYNEQFF
TRBJ1-2	few	-	TRBV19	TGTGCCAGTCACCCACAGGGTAACTATGGCTACACCTTC	CASHPQGNYGYTF
TRBJ2-2	-	TRBD2	TRBV7-9	TGTGCCAGCAGCTTAGCGCTAGCGGGTTCTACAGGGGAGCTGTTTTTT	CASSLALAGSTGELFF